This section outlines one T cell receptor beta chain sequence together with its context. Antigen: not known. Some clones are missing from TCRdb's copy, which holds only in-frame ones; the method was immunoSEQ multiplex PCR. There are over 80,000 clones in the sample; approximately 90% occur only once, and around 0.33% lies in the top ten. This record belongs to a study of OX40 agonist ivuxolimab in advanced cancers. Across the study: Dose-escalation patients' cancers were hepatocellular carcinoma, melanoma, renal cell or head and neck cancer. Overall study results and limits: Among the lowest peripheral clonal expansion occurred in 0.1-3.0 mg/kg partial responders. Doses of 0.1 to 3.0 mg/kg were accompanied by clonal expansion of CD4+ and CD8+ blood T cells by week 6.

Germline V gives CDR1 SGHRS, CDR2 YFSETQ. V was clipped by 2 bases and J by 3 bases; unmatched bases: 4. The CDR3 spans 15 residues. This clonotype was obtained from an adult with an advanced solid tumor such as melanoma, head and neck, liver or kidney cancer. Sequencing used CD4+ or CD8+ T cells sorted from blood, obtained in a trial of the OX40 agonist ivuxolimab. This chain uses TRBV5-1 with TRBJ2-5; 10 bases match TRBD2. In DNA, the CDR3 is TGCGCCAGCAGCTTCACCGGGACTAGCGAAGAGACCCAGTACTTC. This gives the protein CASSFTGTSEETQYF.